The rows below give T cell receptor beta chains drawn from one sample of a study of shared clonotypes between healthy human individuals. Clones were read by immunoSEQ multiplex PCR, and TCRdb kept only the in-frame ones, dropping some. The data show more than 2 million clones, under 97% seen once. The source material was naive CD4+ T cells sorted from blood. The source of these receptors is a man aged 18 to 30 in good health. CDR3s include the opening cysteine and the closing phenylalanine or tryptophan. A D gene is named only where the DNA matches it firmly. Clone sizes are given selectively: once, few, many, or a class where the clone is expanded.

>.|TRBD2|16|TRBV2|TRBJ2-2
TGTGCCAGCAGTCCGCGAGCGGGGGGGCGGATCGGGGAGCTGTTTTTT
CASSPRAGGRIGELFF
>.|.|16|TRBV7-2|TRBJ2-7
TGTGCCAGCAGCTTAGTCACAGGAGGATACTCCTACGAGCAGTACTTC
CASSLVTGGYSYEQYF
>.|.|14|TRBV4-1|TRBJ2-5
TGCGCCAGCAGCCAAAAGGACGGGGGAGAGACCCAGTACTTC
CASSQKDGGETQYF
>.|TRBD1|16|TRBV5-1|TRBJ2-7
TGCGCCAGCAGCTTGACTTCGGGGGGACAGGGCTACGAGCAGTACTTC
CASSLTSGGQGYEQYF
>once|.|16|TRBV11-2|TRBJ2-3
TGTGCCAGCAGCTTAGAACAGGCACAGTGGGCAGATACGCAGTATTTT
CASSLEQAQWADTQYF
>.|.|14|TRBV10-3|TRBJ2-3
TGTGCCATCGGGCGACAGATGAGCACAGATACGCAGTATTTT
CAIGRQMSTDTQYF
>once|.|15|TRBV5-1|TRBJ1-2
TGCGCCAGCAGCTTGGGAGTTGCGGGAGTTAATGGCTACACCTTC
CASSLGVAGVNGYTF
>.|.|14|TRBV6-6|TRBJ2-2
TGTGCCAGCAGTTGGGGAGGACCCACCGGGGAGCTGTTTTTT
CASSWGGPTGELFF
>.|TRBD2|15|TRBV9|TRBJ2-7
TGTGCCAGCAGCGTAGAGACTAGCGGGCCGTACGAGCAGTACTTC
CASSVETSGPYEQYF
>.|.|15|TRBV12-2|TRBJ2-2
TGTGCAAGTCGGCCCCGGGACAGAAACACCGGGGAGCTGTTTTTT
CASRPRDRNTGELFF
>.|.|11|TRBV6-1|TRBJ2-7
TGTGCCGGTGGACAGTCCTACGAGCAGTACTTC
CAGGQSYEQYF
>.|TRBD1|16|TRBV10-2|TRBJ2-3
TGCGCCAGCAGTGTTGGGACAGGGGGTTCCACAGATACGCAGTATTTT
CASSVGTGGSTDTQYF
>.|.|14|TRBV11-2|TRBJ1-5
TGTGCCAGCAGCCCCACGAATAGCAATCAGCCCCAGCATTTT
CASSPTNSNQPQHF
>.|TRBD1|14|TRBV7-9|TRBJ2-7
TGTGCCAGCAGTTCTGGACAGGGGTGGGACGAGCAGTACTTC
CASSSGQGWDEQYF
>.|.|12|TRBV2|TRBJ2-5
TGTGCCAGCACCTTGGGGGGAGAGACCCAGTACTTC
CASTLGGETQYF
>.|TRBD2|13|TRBV6-1|TRBJ2-2
TGTGCCACCATAGCGGGAGTAACCGGGGAGCTGTTTTTT
CATIAGVTGELFF
>.|.|12|TRBV18|TRBJ2-1
TGTGCCAGCTCAGAAACAGAAAATGAGCAGTTCTTC
CASSETENEQFF
>.|.|14|TRBV4-1|TRBJ2-3
TGCGCCAGCAGCCAAGATAGGACCTGGGATACGCAGTATTTT
CASSQDRTWDTQYF
>.|.|19|TRBV21-1|TRBJ2-7
TGTGCCAGCAGCAAAGGCGATTTCGGCCGGGACAGGGACCCCTACGAGCAGTACTTC
CASSKGDFGRDRDPYEQYF
>.|.|14|TRBV25-1|TRBJ2-5
TGTGCCAGCAGGGGGGCAGGGAATCGAGAGACCCAGTACTTC
CASRGAGNRETQYF
>.|TRBD2|16|TRBV5-4|TRBJ2-5
TGTGCCAGCAGCTTGGAACTAGCGGGGGGTCAAGAGACCCAGTACTTC
CASSLELAGGQETQYF
>.|.|12|TRBV28|TRBJ2-7
TGTGCCAGCAGTTTGACAGGTAACGAGCAGTACTTC
CASSLTGNEQYF
>once|TRBD1|16|TRBV7-2|TRBJ2-2
TGTGCCAGCAGAAGTAGCGAGGGGGCGGACACCGGGGAGCTGTTTTTT
CASRSSEGADTGELFF
>.|.|10|TRBV6-1|TRBJ2-7
TGTGCCAGCGGTTTGTACGAGCAGTACTTC
CASGLYEQYF
>.|.|14|TRBV19|TRBJ1-4
TGTGCCAGTAGTATCAGGACAACTAATGAAAAACTGTTTTTT
CASSIRTTNEKLFF
>once|TRBD1|15|TRBV10-3|TRBJ2-3
TGTGCCATCAGTAAAGCAGGGGGAACCACAGATACGCAGTATTTT
CAISKAGGTTDTQYF
>.|TRBD1|16|TRBV18|TRBJ1-4
TGTGCCAGCTCACCGCGGACAGGGCAGAATCAGGAAAAACTGTTTTTT
CASSPRTGQNQEKLFF
>.|.|14|TRBV30|TRBJ2-7
TGTGCCTGGAGTGCCCTCAAGGGAGGCTCCGAGCAGTACTTC
CAWSALKGGSEQYF
>.|.|14|TRBV6-6|TRBJ2-7
TGTGCCAGCGCAGAAGGGCCGACCGCCTACGAGCAGTACTTC
CASAEGPTAYEQYF
>.|TRBD1|18|TRBV30|TRBJ2-7
TGTGCCTGGAGTGTGATACTGACAGGGGCCCCCTCAGGTAACGAGCAGTACTTC
CAWSVILTGAPSGNEQYF
>.|.|14|TRBV29-1|TRBJ1-2
TGCAGCGTTGTGGGGGGGACAAACCCAACTGGCTACACCTTC
CSVVGGTNPTGYTF
>.|.|13|TRBV5-1|TRBJ2-7
TGCGCCAGCAGCTCCGCCATGGACTACGAGCAGTACTTC
CASSSAMDYEQYF
>.|.|16|TRBV5-6|TRBJ1-5
TGTGCCAGCACCCTTTACGGGGGTGAATACAATCAGCCCCAGCATTTT
CASTLYGGEYNQPQHF
>.|.|20|TRBV5-1|TRBJ2-5
TGCGCCAGCAGGCAAAATCGGGCTGCTGATTATCACGCCCTGGGGGAGACCCAGTACTTC
CASRQNRAADYHALGETQYF
>.|.|13|TRBV18|TRBJ1-3
TGTGCCTTAGCTCGGCCTTCTGGAAACACCATATATTTT
CALARPSGNTIYF
>once|TRBD1|16|TRBV7-2|TRBJ2-3
TGTGCCAGCAGCCAAGGACAGGGGCCGAGCACAGATACGCAGTATTTT
CASSQGQGPSTDTQYF
>once|TRBD1|15|TRBV18|TRBJ2-1
TGTGCCAGCTCACCACCCGGACAGGGACGAGGAGAGCAGTTCTTC
CASSPPGQGRGEQFF
>.|.|16|TRBV5-6|TRBJ2-4
TGTGCCAGCAGCTTAGACAAGAAAGGAGGGAAAAACATTCAGTACTTC
CASSLDKKGGKNIQYF
>.|.|17|TRBV11-2|TRBJ2-1
TGTGCCAGCAGCTTAGATCTAGGCCCTAACCTCTACAATGAGCAGTTCTTC
CASSLDLGPNLYNEQFF
>.|.|15|TRBV12-5|TRBJ1-6
TGTGCTAGTGGTTTTTCCGGACCCCCTAATTCACCCCTCCACTTT
CASGFSGPPNSPLHF
>.|.|11|TRBV30|TRBJ2-7
TGTGCCTGGAGTGTAATGAGTGGGCAGTACTTC
CAWSVMSGQYF
>.|.|11|TRBV25-1|TRBJ2-3
TGTGCCAGCGGCCTCTCAGATACGCAGTATTTT
CASGLSDTQYF
>.|.|19|TRBV27|TRBJ2-7
TGTGCCAGCAGTTTAATCCGGACTCGTAGTGAGACGGGGATGTGCGAGCAGTACTTC
CASSLIRTRSETGMCEQYF
>.|TRBD1|16|TRBV13|TRBJ1-2
TGTGCCAGCAGCCGTAACCGGGACAGGGTTGAGTTAGGCTACACCTTC
CASSRNRDRVELGYTF
>.|TRBD2|16|TRBV5-4|TRBJ2-1
TGTGCCAGCAGCGAACCCGGGACTAGCGGCAACAATGAGCAGTTCTTC
CASSEPGTSGNNEQFF
>once|TRBD1|17|TRBV27|TRBJ1-2
TGTGCCAGTCGCAAGGGGGGACAGGGGGCTGTGAGCTATGGCTACACCTTC
CASRKGGQGAVSYGYTF
>.|TRBD2|15|TRBV10-1|TRBJ2-3
TGCGCCAGCAGCCCGGGACTAGCGAACACAGATACGCAGTATTTT
CASSPGLANTDTQYF
>.|TRBD2|17|TRBV5-4|TRBJ2-2
TGTGCCAGCAGCTTGGGATTTAGCGGGGGGAACACCGGGGAGCTGTTTTTT
CASSLGFSGGNTGELFF
>.|.|15|TRBV4-1|TRBJ1-4
TGCGCCAGCAGCCAAGTTCGCTCCGGCGGTGAAAAACTGTTTTTT
CASSQVRSGGEKLFF
>.|.|12|TRBV30|TRBJ2-7
TGTGCCTGGAGTGTAGGACCCTACGAGCAGTACTTC
CAWSVGPYEQYF
>.|.|14|TRBV6-5|TRBJ1-6
TGTGCCAGCAGGTTAGGGATCATAAATTCACCCCTCCACTTT
CASRLGIINSPLHF
>.|.|15|TRBV4-3|TRBJ1-4
TGCGCCAGCAGCGGAGGGAGGCCGCGGGGGGAAAAACTGTTTTTT
CASSGGRPRGEKLFF
>once|.|13|TRBV27|TRBJ1-2
TGTGCCAGCAGGTCCCGACAGGTTGATGGCTACACCTTC
CASRSRQVDGYTF
>.|TRBD1|14|TRBV11-3|TRBJ2-1
TGTGCCAGCAGCTTGGGACAGGACCACAATGAGCAGTTCTTC
CASSLGQDHNEQFF
>.|TRBD1|13|TRBV6-6|TRBJ2-7
TGTGCCAGCACTCCGGGACAGTCCTACGAGCAGTACTTC
CASTPGQSYEQYF